These T cell receptor beta chains were read from a single sample in a study of cytomegalovirus exposure and HLA in healthy donors. Assay: immunoSEQ multiplex PCR; the TCRdb copy retains only in-frame clones and omits some. Here the sample table reports under 95,000 clones. Input material: PBMCs. The receptors shown here come from a man between 18 and 35 years old in good health and CMV-seropositive. The CDR3 runs from the conserved cysteine through the conserved F or W. A D gene is named only where the DNA matches it firmly.

v_call: TRBV2; j_call: TRBJ2-7; d_call: TRBD2; cdr3_nt: TGTGCCAGCAGCTCGACTAGCGACTACGAGCAGTACTTC; cdr3_aa: CASSSTSDYEQYF
v_call: TRBV10-2; j_call: TRBJ2-1; d_call: TRBD1; cdr3_nt: TGCGCCAGCAGGACAGGGCCTCGTGAGCAGTTCTTC; cdr3_aa: CASRTGPREQFF
v_call: TRBV18; j_call: TRBJ2-1; d_call: -; cdr3_nt: TGTGCCAGCTCATCGAGGGACAAGGACAATGAGCAGTTCTTC; cdr3_aa: CASSSRDKDNEQFF
v_call: TRBV5-1; j_call: TRBJ1-1; d_call: TRBD1; cdr3_nt: TGCGCCAGCAGAGGAGGGGACAGGAAGAACACTGAAGCTTTCTTT; cdr3_aa: CASRGGDRKNTEAFF
v_call: TRBV5-1; j_call: TRBJ1-3; d_call: -; cdr3_nt: TGCGCCAGCAGCTTGGATTCAAGACAGCACTCTGGAAACACCATATATTTT; cdr3_aa: CASSLDSRQHSGNTIYF
v_call: TRBV6-5; j_call: TRBJ1-1; d_call: -; cdr3_nt: TGTGCCAGCAGTTGGGCGGGGGGGGCTACGAACACTGAAGCTTTCTTT; cdr3_aa: CASSWAGGATNTEAFF
v_call: TRBV19; j_call: TRBJ1-5; d_call: TRBD1; cdr3_nt: TGTGCCAGCAGACAGGGGCATGGTGGCAATCAGCCCCAGCATTTT; cdr3_aa: CASRQGHGGNQPQHF
v_call: TRBV18; j_call: TRBJ1-1; d_call: TRBD1; cdr3_nt: TGTGCCAGCTCACCACTAAGCGGACAGGGGTACACTGAAGCTTTCTTT; cdr3_aa: CASSPLSGQGYTEAFF
v_call: TRBV5-6; j_call: TRBJ2-7; d_call: TRBD1; cdr3_nt: TGTGCCAGCAGCTCCGGGACAGGGGGATCCGGCGAGCAGTACTTC; cdr3_aa: CASSSGTGGSGEQYF
v_call: TRBV7-9; j_call: TRBJ2-2; d_call: -; cdr3_nt: TGTGCCAGCAGCTTAGGGGGGCACACCGGGGAGCTGTTTTTT; cdr3_aa: CASSLGGHTGELFF
v_call: TRBV7-6; j_call: TRBJ1-1; d_call: TRBD1; cdr3_nt: TGTGCCAGCAGTTCACCGGGACAGGTCGATGAAGCTTTCTTT; cdr3_aa: CASSSPGQVDEAFF